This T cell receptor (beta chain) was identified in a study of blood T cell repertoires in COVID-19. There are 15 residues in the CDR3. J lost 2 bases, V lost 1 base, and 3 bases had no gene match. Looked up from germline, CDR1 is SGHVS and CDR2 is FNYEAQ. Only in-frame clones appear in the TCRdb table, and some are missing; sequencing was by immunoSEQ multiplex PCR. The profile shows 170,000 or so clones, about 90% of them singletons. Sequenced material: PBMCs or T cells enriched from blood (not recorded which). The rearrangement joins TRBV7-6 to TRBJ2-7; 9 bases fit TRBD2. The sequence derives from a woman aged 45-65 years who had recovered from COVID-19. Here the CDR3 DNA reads TGTGCCAGCAGCTTAGTAGCGGGAGAGACCTACGAGCAGTACTTC. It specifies CASSLVAGETYEQYF.